This TCR delta chain was obtained from a study of gamma-delta chains in newborns, infants, children (dated by TCRdb to about 2019). Concerning the study at large: According to the study title, microbial exposure causes polyclonal expansion of innate gammadelta T cells right after birth. The study investigated how microbial exposure shaped innate gammadelta T cell populations in human newborns immediately after birth.

In the germline V gene, CDR1 corresponds to GEAIGNYY and CDR2 to EKD. The CDR3 numbers 17 residues from cysteine through phenylalanine. CDR3 DNA only is kept here, 51 bases in frame from base 1. The V end loses 0 bases and the J end loses 0 bases, and a stretch of 16 bases separates them. Sequencer: Illumina MiSeq. The public reads were reprocessed by TCRdb using CATT, and rows of matching DNA were later combined. The sample table contains around 5,000 delta-chain clones; only one count was recorded for 2.5% to 3% of them. The leading ten clones occupy approximately 15% of the sample. This clone was seen more than once but under ten times. Its antigen remains undetermined. Base qualities are not recorded, but no much larger clone differs from it by a single base.

The TCR originated in a child who was a newborn, infant or young child, either healthy, febrile or measles-vaccinated (not recorded which). The chain is assembled from TRDV2 and TRDJ1; a weak D assignment points to TRDD3 (6 bases agree). Sequenced material: blood. The CDR3 region reads CACDTAGGDSYTDKLIF. The nucleotides are TGTGCCTGTGACACCGCGGGAGGGGATTCTTACACCGATAAACTCATCTTT.